The present TCR beta chain was sequenced within a study of OX40 agonist ivuxolimab in advanced cancers. For the study at large: Partial responses were achieved by three patients, of whom one had hepatocellular carcinoma and two had cutaneous melanoma. Study-wide findings and caveats: The antigen specificity of the peripheral T cells (those that were expanded) was not determined. Within 6 weeks, CD4+ and CD8+ blood T cells expanded clonally at 0.1 to 3.0 mg/kg.

Details on this clone: Its antigen is not identified.

The protocol was immunoSEQ multiplex PCR, while the TCRdb copy is restricted to in-frame clones and leaves out a portion. This table has some 68,000 clones, about 86% appearing once. The sampling schedule covered blood at baseline, cycle 4 day 1, and cycle 7 day 1. This clonotype was sampled from an adult with an advanced solid tumor such as melanoma, head and neck, liver or kidney cancer. This specimen was CD4+ or CD8+ T cells sorted from blood, taken in a trial of the OX40 agonist ivuxolimab.

The CDR3 sequence: CASSQGAGADTQYF. CDR3 in DNA: TGTGCCAGCAGCCAAGGGGCGGGAGCAGATACGCAGTATTTT. The J gene is TRBJ2-3, the V gene TRBV4-2; TRBD2 aligns across 7 bases. V trimming: 1 base; J trimming: 4 bases; junction bases outside the gene matches: 2. The CDR3 totals 14 residues. Germline assignment: CDR1 LGHNA and CDR2 YNFKEQ.